A selection of T cell receptor beta chains follows, all from one sample in a study of blood T cell repertoires in COVID-19. Method: immunoSEQ multiplex PCR; TCRdb's copy keeps in-frame clones and lacks some. The data show some 150,000 clones, 84% seen once. Material for sequencing was peripheral blood. These receptors all stem from a woman in her sixties with acute or convalescent COVID-19. The CDR3 runs from the conserved cysteine through the conserved F or W. Fields, in order: clone size, D gene, J gene, V gene, CDR3 DNA, CDR3 protein. A D gene is named only where the DNA matches it firmly. Size tells how often a clone was seen (once, few, many) or the class of an expanded clone, and some rows leave it out.

clone_size: -
d_call: TRBD2
j_call: TRBJ2-7
v_call: TRBV6-2/TRBV6-3
cdr3_nt: TGTGCCAGCAGTTACACTGCTAGCGGGGGGTACGAGCAGTACTTC
cdr3_aa: CASSYTASGGYEQYF

clone_size: -
d_call: -
j_call: TRBJ1-5
v_call: TRBV4-1
cdr3_nt: TGCGCCAGCAGCCAAGAACTGGGCAGGAGCAATCAGCCCCAGCATTTT
cdr3_aa: CASSQELGRSNQPQHF

clone_size: -
d_call: -
j_call: TRBJ2-7
v_call: TRBV3-1/TRBV3-2
cdr3_nt: TGTGCCAGCAGCCAAGTCAGGTCCGGCGAGCAGTACTTC
cdr3_aa: CASSQVRSGEQYF

clone_size: -
d_call: -
j_call: TRBJ2-7
v_call: TRBV3-1/TRBV3-2
cdr3_nt: TGTGCCAGCAATCCAGTGGGCGGGCTATCCTACGAGCAGTACTTC
cdr3_aa: CASNPVGGLSYEQYF

clone_size: few
d_call: -
j_call: TRBJ1-1
v_call: TRBV6-5
cdr3_nt: TGTGCCAGCAGTTACGTCCGGACAAAGAACACTGAAGCTTTCTTT
cdr3_aa: CASSYVRTKNTEAFF

clone_size: -
d_call: TRBD2
j_call: TRBJ2-6
v_call: TRBV27
cdr3_nt: TGTGCCAGCAGTCCTGGACTAGCGGGAGTCTCTGGGGCCAACGTCCTGACTTTC
cdr3_aa: CASSPGLAGVSGANVLTF

clone_size: few
d_call: -
j_call: TRBJ2-2
v_call: TRBV6-2/TRBV6-3
cdr3_nt: TGTGCCAGCAGTTACATAGAGACCGGGGAGCTGTTTTTT
cdr3_aa: CASSYIETGELFF

clone_size: -
d_call: -
j_call: TRBJ2-2
v_call: TRBV28
cdr3_nt: TGTGCCAGCAGAATAGTGACCGGGGAGCTGTTTTTT
cdr3_aa: CASRIVTGELFF

clone_size: -
d_call: -
j_call: TRBJ1-6
v_call: TRBV28
cdr3_nt: TGTGCCAGCAGTTCTTCACTGACAGGAGAAGGCTCACCCCTCCACTTT
cdr3_aa: CASSSSLTGEGSPLHF

clone_size: -
d_call: -
j_call: TRBJ1-6
v_call: TRBV21-1
cdr3_nt: TGTGCCAGCACGGGGACAGCGGATTCACCCCTCCACTTT
cdr3_aa: CASTGTADSPLHF

clone_size: -
d_call: -
j_call: TRBJ2-5
v_call: TRBV7-3
cdr3_nt: TGTGCCAGCAGCCCCGGTGTTAGCGGCCAAGAGACCCAGTACTTC
cdr3_aa: CASSPGVSGQETQYF

clone_size: -
d_call: TRBD2
j_call: TRBJ2-1
v_call: TRBV11-3
cdr3_nt: TGTGCCAGCAGCTTGGGACTAGGGGGCTACAATGAGCAGTTCTTC
cdr3_aa: CASSLGLGGYNEQFF

clone_size: -
d_call: TRBD1
j_call: TRBJ1-4
v_call: TRBV28
cdr3_nt: TGTGCCAGCAGTTTTAGCTACAGGGGAGATGAAAAACTGTTTTTT
cdr3_aa: CASSFSYRGDEKLFF

clone_size: -
d_call: -
j_call: TRBJ1-2
v_call: TRBV27
cdr3_nt: TGTGCCAGCAGCACTACGACCAGGGTAGGGGGCTACACCTTC
cdr3_aa: CASSTTTRVGGYTF

clone_size: -
d_call: TRBD1
j_call: TRBJ2-7
v_call: TRBV7-9
cdr3_nt: TGTGCCAGCAGCTTAAAGGACAGGGCCTACGAGCAGTACTTC
cdr3_aa: CASSLKDRAYEQYF

clone_size: -
d_call: -
j_call: TRBJ1-5
v_call: TRBV19
cdr3_nt: TGTGCCAGTAGTATTCGGGAAAATCAGCCCCAGCATTTT
cdr3_aa: CASSIRENQPQHF

clone_size: -
d_call: -
j_call: TRBJ2-7
v_call: TRBV27
cdr3_nt: TGTGCCAGCAGTTTACGGGTCCCTGGGAGCTCCTACGAGCAGTACTTC
cdr3_aa: CASSLRVPGSSYEQYF

clone_size: once
d_call: -
j_call: TRBJ2-2
v_call: TRBV19
cdr3_nt: TGTGCCAGTAATATCGCTAGTGGGACCGGGGAGCTGTTTTTT
cdr3_aa: CASNIASGTGELFF

clone_size: -
d_call: TRBD1
j_call: TRBJ1-2
v_call: TRBV3-1/TRBV3-2
cdr3_nt: TGTGCCAGCAGCCAGGCTCAGGGGGCGCGTGGCTACACCTTC
cdr3_aa: CASSQAQGARGYTF

clone_size: -
d_call: -
j_call: TRBJ2-5
v_call: TRBV4-1
cdr3_nt: TGCGCCAGCAGCCAAGCTCCGACTTACCAGGAGACCCAGTACTTC
cdr3_aa: CASSQAPTYQETQYF

clone_size: once
d_call: -
j_call: TRBJ1-2
v_call: TRBV28
cdr3_nt: TGTGCCAGCAGCAAGACAAGACAATATGGCTACACCTTC
cdr3_aa: CASSKTRQYGYTF

clone_size: -
d_call: -
j_call: TRBJ2-5
v_call: TRBV11-2
cdr3_nt: TGTGCCAGCAGCTTAGGACATAAAGAGACCCAGTACTTC
cdr3_aa: CASSLGHKETQYF

clone_size: -
d_call: -
j_call: TRBJ1-1
v_call: TRBV5-1
cdr3_nt: TGCGCCAGACCGCAGGACACGAGGAACACTGAAGCTTTCTTT
cdr3_aa: CARPQDTRNTEAFF

clone_size: -
d_call: -
j_call: TRBJ2-1
v_call: TRBV7-8
cdr3_nt: TGTGCCAGCACCGTAGGTAGATGGACGACACGGACTCACAATGAGCAGTTCTTC
cdr3_aa: CASTVGRWTTRTHNEQFF

clone_size: -
d_call: TRBD1
j_call: TRBJ1-2
v_call: TRBV6-2/TRBV6-3
cdr3_nt: TGTGCCAGCAGCGGGCCGGCGGACAGGGGTGGGGAGAACTATGGCTACACCTTC
cdr3_aa: CASSGPADRGGENYGYTF

clone_size: -
d_call: -
j_call: TRBJ1-2
v_call: TRBV11-2
cdr3_nt: TGTGCCAGCAGCTTAGGTAGCAGGGAAGGCTACACCTTC
cdr3_aa: CASSLGSREGYTF

clone_size: -
d_call: TRBD2
j_call: TRBJ2-7
v_call: TRBV19
cdr3_nt: TGTGCCAGTAGTATTGGTGTCAGCGGGAGGGCCGAGCAGTACTTC
cdr3_aa: CASSIGVSGRAEQYF

clone_size: few
d_call: -
j_call: TRBJ1-5
v_call: TRBV19
cdr3_nt: TGTGCCAGTCGAATGGGGGGGTCTAGCAATCAGCCCCAGCATTTT
cdr3_aa: CASRMGGSSNQPQHF

clone_size: -
d_call: TRBD1
j_call: TRBJ1-5
v_call: TRBV30
cdr3_nt: TGTGCCTGGAGTACCCCCAGGACAGGGTTCAATAGCAATCAGCCCCAGCATTTT
cdr3_aa: CAWSTPRTGFNSNQPQHF

clone_size: few
d_call: TRBD2
j_call: TRBJ2-3
v_call: TRBV29-1
cdr3_nt: TGCAGCGTTGACGGACTAGCGGGGAGCACAGATACGCAGTATTTT
cdr3_aa: CSVDGLAGSTDTQYF

clone_size: -
d_call: TRBD2
j_call: TRBJ2-1
v_call: TRBV25-1
cdr3_nt: TGTGCCAGCAGTGAATTGGGGTCTGGACGACTAGCGGGCAATGAGCAGTTCTTC
cdr3_aa: CASSELGSGRLAGNEQFF

clone_size: -
d_call: TRBD2
j_call: TRBJ2-5
v_call: TRBV10-1
cdr3_nt: TGCGCCAGCAGCCGGACTAGCGGGAGGTCCGAGACCCAGTACTTC
cdr3_aa: CASSRTSGRSETQYF

clone_size: once
d_call: -
j_call: TRBJ2-7
v_call: TRBV4-2
cdr3_nt: TGTGCCAGCAGCCCCCTGATAGCGGAAGTCTACGAGCAGTACTTC
cdr3_aa: CASSPLIAEVYEQYF

clone_size: -
d_call: TRBD1
j_call: TRBJ1-1
v_call: TRBV30
cdr3_nt: TGTGCCTGGACTAACACGGGACAGGGAATGAACACTGAAGCTTTCTTT
cdr3_aa: CAWTNTGQGMNTEAFF

clone_size: once
d_call: TRBD2
j_call: TRBJ2-7
v_call: TRBV20-1
cdr3_nt: TGCAGTGCTAGTCCGACTAGCGGTGACTACGAGCAGTACTTC
cdr3_aa: CSASPTSGDYEQYF

clone_size: -
d_call: -
j_call: TRBJ1-1
v_call: TRBV7-8
cdr3_nt: TGTGCCAGCAGGAAACAGGTGAACACTGAAGCTTTCTTT
cdr3_aa: CASRKQVNTEAFF

clone_size: -
d_call: -
j_call: TRBJ2-1
v_call: TRBV27
cdr3_nt: TGTGCCAGCAGTGTATACCGTCTAGCTGGAGGGCCGAGGAATGAGCAGTTCTTC
cdr3_aa: CASSVYRLAGGPRNEQFF